These T cell receptor beta chains were read from a single sample in a study of blood T cell repertoires in COVID-19. TCRdb's table, derived via immunoSEQ multiplex PCR, lists solely in-frame clones and lacks some. The repertoire holds a few hundred thousand clones, roughly 88% seen once, with about 1.9% in the top ten. Sequences were obtained from PBMCs or T cells enriched from blood (not recorded which). The receptors shown here come from a woman aged 45-60 years who had recovered from COVID-19. The CDR3 runs from the conserved cysteine through the conserved F or W. A D gene is named only where the DNA matches it firmly. Where a row states a size, it is once, few, many or the class of an expanded clone; other rows omit it.

clone size: once; D gene: TRBD2; J gene: TRBJ2-1; V gene: TRBV5-4; CDR3 DNA: TGTGCCAGCAGCTTTCCCTTGGGGGGGAGGGACAATGAGCAGTTCTTC; CDR3 protein: CASSFPLGGRDNEQFF
clone size: NA; D gene: NA; J gene: TRBJ2-2; V gene: TRBV27; CDR3 DNA: TGTGCCAGCAGTCCCTCCTACAACACCGGGGAGCTGTTTTTT; CDR3 protein: CASSPSYNTGELFF
clone size: NA; D gene: TRBD2; J gene: TRBJ2-1; V gene: TRBV4-2; CDR3 DNA: TGTGCCAGCAGCCACAGCGGGAGGGCCCGGGAAAGCTCCTACAATGAGCAGTTCTTC; CDR3 protein: CASSHSGRARESSYNEQFF
clone size: NA; D gene: NA; J gene: TRBJ2-7; V gene: TRBV28; CDR3 DNA: TGTGCCAGCGTAAGGAGCACCTACGAGCAGTACTTC; CDR3 protein: CASVRSTYEQYF
clone size: NA; D gene: NA; J gene: TRBJ2-7; V gene: TRBV30; CDR3 DNA: TGTGCCTGGAGTGCCGGGCCTAGCCCATACGAGCAGTACTTC; CDR3 protein: CAWSAGPSPYEQYF
clone size: few; D gene: NA; J gene: TRBJ2-7; V gene: TRBV7-9; CDR3 DNA: TGTGCCAGCAGCTTAGGCGCCTACGAGCAGTACTTC; CDR3 protein: CASSLGAYEQYF
clone size: NA; D gene: TRBD2; J gene: TRBJ2-7; V gene: TRBV14; CDR3 DNA: TGTGCCAGCAGCCAGCGACTAGCGGAAACCTACGAGCAGTACTTC; CDR3 protein: CASSQRLAETYEQYF
clone size: few; D gene: TRBD1; J gene: TRBJ1-2; V gene: TRBV28; CDR3 DNA: TGTGCCAGCAGTTCGGGACAGGGGGCCGGCGTTAGCTACACCTTC; CDR3 protein: CASSSGQGAGVSYTF
clone size: once; D gene: TRBD2; J gene: TRBJ2-5; V gene: TRBV5-6; CDR3 DNA: TGTGCCAGCAGCTTGGCCGGGACTAGCGAGGAGACCCAGTACTTC; CDR3 protein: CASSLAGTSEETQYF
clone size: NA; D gene: TRBD1; J gene: TRBJ1-2; V gene: TRBV28; CDR3 DNA: TGTGCCAGCAGTTTGGGGACAGACTATGGCTACACCTTC; CDR3 protein: CASSLGTDYGYTF
clone size: NA; D gene: TRBD2; J gene: TRBJ2-1; V gene: TRBV25-1; CDR3 DNA: TGTGCCAGCAGTGAATTCACTAGCGGGAGGACTGAGCAGTTCTTC; CDR3 protein: CASSEFTSGRTEQFF
clone size: NA; D gene: NA; J gene: TRBJ2-7; V gene: TRBV7-9; CDR3 DNA: TGTGCCAGCAGAAGTGGACTTTCCTACGAGCAGTACTTC; CDR3 protein: CASRSGLSYEQYF
clone size: NA; D gene: NA; J gene: TRBJ2-1; V gene: TRBV2; CDR3 DNA: TGTGCCAGCAGTGTCCCTTTGAATGAGCAGTTCTTC; CDR3 protein: CASSVPLNEQFF
clone size: NA; D gene: NA; J gene: TRBJ2-1; V gene: TRBV4-1; CDR3 DNA: TGCGCCAGCAGCCAAGATCTAACTAGCCGTCTAAAGCTGAGCTCCTACAATGAGCAGTTCTTC; CDR3 protein: CASSQDLTSRLKLSSYNEQFF
clone size: NA; D gene: NA; J gene: TRBJ1-1; V gene: TRBV30; CDR3 DNA: TGTGCCTGGAGTGTCGTACAGAACACTGAAGCTTTCTTT; CDR3 protein: CAWSVVQNTEAFF
clone size: NA; D gene: TRBD2; J gene: TRBJ2-1; V gene: TRBV19; CDR3 DNA: TGTGCCAGTAGTATAGGGAGAGGGACTAGCTCCTACAATGAGCAGTTCTTC; CDR3 protein: CASSIGRGTSSYNEQFF
clone size: NA; D gene: NA; J gene: TRBJ1-6; V gene: TRBV6-5; CDR3 DNA: TGTGCCAGCAGTTACTCGAGCACAGTTAATTCACCCCTCCACTTT; CDR3 protein: CASSYSSTVNSPLHF
clone size: NA; D gene: NA; J gene: TRBJ2-3; V gene: TRBV28; CDR3 DNA: TGTGCCAGCAGTTTCGAGCGGTCGGGTACAGATACGCAGTATTTT; CDR3 protein: CASSFERSGTDTQYF
clone size: NA; D gene: NA; J gene: TRBJ2-3; V gene: TRBV7-2; CDR3 DNA: TGTGCCAGCAGCTCTGTAGCGGATACGCAGTATTTT; CDR3 protein: CASSSVADTQYF
clone size: NA; D gene: NA; J gene: TRBJ1-3; V gene: TRBV9; CDR3 DNA: TGTGCCAGCAGCGTAGGGGGGACAAGGAACACCATATATTTT; CDR3 protein: CASSVGGTRNTIYF
clone size: NA; D gene: TRBD2; J gene: TRBJ2-2; V gene: TRBV7-2; CDR3 DNA: TGTGCCAGCAGCCCCATTCCGGGGGGAGAGGGCGGGGAGCTGTTTTTT; CDR3 protein: CASSPIPGGEGGELFF
clone size: NA; D gene: NA; J gene: TRBJ2-7; V gene: TRBV6-2/TRBV6-3; CDR3 DNA: TGTGCCAGCAGCCACCCGGTAGCCCCCTACGAGCAGTACTTC; CDR3 protein: CASSHPVAPYEQYF
clone size: NA; D gene: NA; J gene: TRBJ1-5; V gene: TRBV5-1; CDR3 DNA: TGCGCCAGCAGTCAAACCCCAGGGAATAATCAGCCCCAGCATTTT; CDR3 protein: CASSQTPGNNQPQHF
clone size: NA; D gene: NA; J gene: TRBJ1-2; V gene: TRBV7-2; CDR3 DNA: TGTGCCAGCAGCCCCCAAAACTATGGCTACACCTTC; CDR3 protein: CASSPQNYGYTF
clone size: NA; D gene: TRBD1; J gene: TRBJ2-5; V gene: TRBV24-1; CDR3 DNA: TGTGCCACCAGTGATCAGGGGGCAACGGACCAAGAGACCCAGTACTTC; CDR3 protein: CATSDQGATDQETQYF
clone size: few; D gene: NA; J gene: TRBJ2-1; V gene: TRBV30; CDR3 DNA: TGTGCCTGGAGTAAGACAGGAGCTTACAATGAGCAGTTCTTC; CDR3 protein: CAWSKTGAYNEQFF
clone size: NA; D gene: NA; J gene: TRBJ2-1; V gene: TRBV4-1; CDR3 DNA: TGCGCCAGCAGCGGTATCCTACGAGGGAATGAGCAGTTCTTC; CDR3 protein: CASSGILRGNEQFF
clone size: NA; D gene: TRBD2; J gene: TRBJ2-7; V gene: TRBV20-1; CDR3 DNA: TGCAGTGTCGGCGGGAGGAACGAGCAGTACTTC; CDR3 protein: CSVGGRNEQYF
clone size: NA; D gene: TRBD2; J gene: TRBJ2-5; V gene: TRBV28; CDR3 DNA: TGTGCCAGCAACACGCCGGGAGGGCCGCGGGAGACCCAGTACTTC; CDR3 protein: CASNTPGGPRETQYF
clone size: NA; D gene: TRBD2; J gene: TRBJ2-7; V gene: TRBV10-1; CDR3 DNA: TGCGCCAGCAGTGAGTCAACTAGCGGGCTCTACGAGCAGTACTTC; CDR3 protein: CASSESTSGLYEQYF
clone size: NA; D gene: TRBD2; J gene: TRBJ2-3; V gene: TRBV6-5; CDR3 DNA: TGTGCCAGCAGCTCAACTGGGGGGGGAGATACGCAGTATTTT; CDR3 protein: CASSSTGGGDTQYF
clone size: few; D gene: NA; J gene: TRBJ2-1; V gene: TRBV20-1; CDR3 DNA: TGCAGTGCTATAAGGGGTAATGAGCAGTTCTTC; CDR3 protein: CSAIRGNEQFF
clone size: NA; D gene: TRBD1; J gene: TRBJ2-2; V gene: TRBV6-6; CDR3 DNA: TGTGCCAGCAGTTACCCGAACAGGGGAAACACCGGGGAGCTGTTTTTT; CDR3 protein: CASSYPNRGNTGELFF
clone size: NA; D gene: NA; J gene: TRBJ1-4; V gene: TRBV6-5; CDR3 DNA: TGTGCCAGCACCGGGGGAACTAATGAAAAACTGTTTTTT; CDR3 protein: CASTGGTNEKLFF
clone size: NA; D gene: TRBD1; J gene: TRBJ1-1; V gene: TRBV12-5; CDR3 DNA: TGTGCTAGTGGTTTGTCAGCACCCCGGGACAGACCCCTGAACACTGAAGCTTTCTTT; CDR3 protein: CASGLSAPRDRPLNTEAFF
clone size: NA; D gene: NA; J gene: TRBJ1-3; V gene: TRBV7-9; CDR3 DNA: TGTGCCAGCAGCTTAGGAGCTGGAGACCTCTCTGGAAACACCATATATTTT; CDR3 protein: CASSLGAGDLSGNTIYF
clone size: once; D gene: TRBD1; J gene: TRBJ2-1; V gene: TRBV15; CDR3 DNA: TGTGCCACCAGCAGAAATGACAGGGACAATGAGCAGTTCTTC; CDR3 protein: CATSRNDRDNEQFF
clone size: few; D gene: NA; J gene: TRBJ2-7; V gene: TRBV3-1/TRBV3-2; CDR3 DNA: TGTGCCAGCAGCCAAGTTGTGTGGGAGTCATCCTACGAGCAGTACTTC; CDR3 protein: CASSQVVWESSYEQYF
clone size: once; D gene: TRBD1; J gene: TRBJ2-5; V gene: TRBV5-8; CDR3 DNA: TGTGCCAGCAGCCGGGACAGACAAGAGACCCAGTACTTC; CDR3 protein: CASSRDRQETQYF
clone size: NA; D gene: NA; J gene: TRBJ1-1; V gene: TRBV18; CDR3 DNA: TGTGCCAGCTCACCGGTGGCAGAAAAATCTAACACTGAAGCTTTCTTT; CDR3 protein: CASSPVAEKSNTEAFF